This T cell receptor beta chain was identified during a study of radiation and T cells in renal cell carcinoma. Broader study findings: Baseline intratumoral clonotype presence is unknown without pretreatment biopsies.

In its sample, this clone was seen a few times. Its antigen is not known. CDR3 size: 15 residues. The V segment lost 4 bases and the J segment 5 bases; nucleotides outside the gene matches: 7. CDR1 is MGHRA, CDR2 YSYEKL, per germline. TCRdb keeps only in-frame clones here, not all; method: immunoSEQ multiplex PCR. The table includes roughly 49,000 clones, about 80% detected once. The time point: blood 2 weeks post-SBRT. As for treatment: 15 Gy SBRT to primary tumor, nephrectomy 4 weeks later. The tumor was a clear cell renal cell carcinoma. This chain joins TRBV4-1 and TRBJ1-1; 10 nucleotides agree with TRBD1. Material: blood, obtained from a patient whose treatment included radiotherapy and nephrectomy. The sequence derives from a woman between 65 and 79 years old with renal cell carcinoma. Here the CDR3 DNA reads TGCGCCAGCAGCCTTAGACAGGGGGCAAATACTGAAGCTTTCTTT. Amino acid sequence: CASSLRQGANTEAFF.